This T cell receptor (beta chain) appears in the sequencing data of a study of a mutant IDH1 vaccine in newly diagnosed glioma. Study background: Vaccine dosing followed radiotherapy by 4-6 weeks, or accompanied temozolomide cycles. Patients got radiotherapy, temozolomide, or both beforehand, and most got both.

A remark on this clone: Its antigen is unknown.

CDR1 is SGHRS and CDR2 is YFSETQ in the germline V gene. The CDR3 totals 15 residues. Losses at the gene ends were 2 bases for V and 0 bases for J; bases not matched to a gene: 1. Measured with immunoSEQ multiplex PCR; TCRdb has only the in-frame clones, and not every one. This table has about 68,000 clones, 84% appearing once. Specified time point: week 35, safety follow-up. Doses comprised 300 ug of mutant IDH1 20-mer peptide each, plus topical imiquimod. This clonotype originated in a man aged 18 to 29 with glioma. The J gene is TRBJ2-1, the V gene TRBV5-1; 8 nucleotides align to TRBD1. Sample: PBMCs, taken from a glioma patient whose treatment included an IDH1 peptide vaccine. The CDR3 DNA is TGCGCCAGCAGCTTTACAGGGGGCTCCTACAATGAGCAGTTCTTC. This encodes CASSFTGGSYNEQFF.